The TCR beta chain described here comes from a study of blood T cell repertoires in COVID-19. Overall study context: Specimens from acute and convalescent COVID-19 originated in the United States, Italy and Spain. PBMCs, B-cell-depleted T cells, or T cells provided the cDNA or gDNA that made up the material.

Profiled with immunoSEQ multiplex PCR; TCRdb holds only in-frame clones, not every one. The data contain 300,000 to 450,000 clones, more than 85% of them singletons. The CDR3 consists of 15 residues. Germline V gene lookup returns CDR1 SEHNR and CDR2 FQNEAQ (reference sequence). The V segment lost 4 bases and the J segment 9 bases; nucleotides outside the gene matches: 8. This clone occurred a few times. Material: peripheral blood. This chain uses TRBV7-9 with TRBJ1-6; 8 bases fit TRBD1. This sequence was found in a human donor in a cohort sampled during active COVID-19. The CDR3 nucleotides are TGTGCCAGCAGCTCCTTTACAGGGGGTGGTTCACCCCTCCACTTT. Residues: CASSSFTGGGSPLHF.